This T cell receptor beta chain was recorded in a study of T cells after yellow fever vaccination. Germline trimming cut 1 base from V and 3 bases from J; bases unmatched to any gene: 4. CDR1 is SGHAT, CDR2 FQDESV, per germline (reference sequence). The CDR3 has 15 residues. This clonotype has a handful of counts. Its antigen is not identified. The study, taken as a whole, reports: Among primary-vaccination clones, most reappeared after the booster, at about 95% for CD4 and about 90% for CD8.

TCRdb used MiXCR to reprocess the 5' RACE reads, holding one entry per CDR3 protein. Here the sample spans some 560,000 distinct CDR3 sequences, about 17% being singletons. The sequence was obtained from a man between 18 and 35 years old who received the YFV17D yellow fever vaccine. The material was PBMCs, obtained about 5 days after the first yellow fever vaccination. The V call is TRBV11-1, the J call TRBJ2-3; the match to TRBD2 covers 7 bases. The CDR3 loop is CASSLGGGQTDTQYF. The CDR3 nucleotides are TGTGCCAGCAGCTTAGGGGGGGGTCAGACAGATACGCAGTATTTT.